This T cell receptor beta chain originates from a study of T cell repertoires in aging, cancer and after chemotherapy. Multiplex touch-down PCR with TRB-A/B primers amplified rearranged V-D-J TRB sequences. TCRdb re-analysed the multiplex PCR reads in MiXCR, keeping a single row per CDR3 protein. The profile covers 3,500 to 5,000 distinct CDR3 sequences, with around 28% appearing a single time and about 50% taken by the ten largest. Peripheral blood genomic DNA, not sorted cells or RNA, was the template. The CDR3 loop spans 15 amino acids. Germline loops: CDR1 MNHNS, CDR2 SASEGT. J gave up 4 bases and V 5 bases, and 6 bases lay outside the gene matches.

This sequence was found in a human donor with a blood cancer. V and J are TRBV6-1 and TRBJ2-3; TRBD2 aligns across 10 bases. The sample consisted of blood. CDR3 residues: CASSPVAGGADTQYF. The CDR3 DNA reads as TGTGCCAGCAGTCCGGTAGCGGGAGGTGCAGATACGCAGTATTTT.